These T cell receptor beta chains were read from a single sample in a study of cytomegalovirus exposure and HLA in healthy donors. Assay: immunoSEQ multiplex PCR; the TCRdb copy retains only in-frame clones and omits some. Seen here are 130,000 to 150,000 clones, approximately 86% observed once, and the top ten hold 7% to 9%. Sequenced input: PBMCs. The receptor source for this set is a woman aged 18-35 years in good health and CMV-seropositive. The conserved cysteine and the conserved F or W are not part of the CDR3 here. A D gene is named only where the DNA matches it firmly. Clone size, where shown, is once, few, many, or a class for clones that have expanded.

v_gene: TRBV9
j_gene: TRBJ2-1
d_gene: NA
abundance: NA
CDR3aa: ASSVDQAASSNEQF

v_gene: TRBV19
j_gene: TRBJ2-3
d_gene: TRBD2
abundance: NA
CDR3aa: ASSIVGIAGSTDTQY

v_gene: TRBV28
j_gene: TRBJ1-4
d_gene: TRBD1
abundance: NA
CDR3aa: ASSDPGQGHTNEKLF

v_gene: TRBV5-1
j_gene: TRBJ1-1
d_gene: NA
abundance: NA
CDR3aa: ASRYRNTEAF

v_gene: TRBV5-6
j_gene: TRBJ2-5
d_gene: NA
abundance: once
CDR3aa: ASSYTGTAGETQY

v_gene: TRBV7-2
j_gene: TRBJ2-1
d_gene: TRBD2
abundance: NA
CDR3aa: ASSLIAGTRGNEQF

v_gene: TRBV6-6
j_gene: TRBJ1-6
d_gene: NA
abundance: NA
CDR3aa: ASSYVGGLDNSPLH

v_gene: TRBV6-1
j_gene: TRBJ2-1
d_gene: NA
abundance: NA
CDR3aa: ASSEQEVVHNEQF

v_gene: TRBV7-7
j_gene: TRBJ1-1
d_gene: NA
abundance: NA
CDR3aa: ASSSSLGDTEAF

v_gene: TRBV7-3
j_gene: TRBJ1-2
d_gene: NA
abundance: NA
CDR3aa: ASSLKGDYGYT

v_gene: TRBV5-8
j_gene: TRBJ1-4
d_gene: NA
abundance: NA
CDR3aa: ASSHGAGGEKLF

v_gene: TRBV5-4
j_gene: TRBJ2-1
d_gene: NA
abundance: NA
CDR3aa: ASSLGGGDNEQF

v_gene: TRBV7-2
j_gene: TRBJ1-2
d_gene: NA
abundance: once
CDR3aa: ASSPDTDYGYT

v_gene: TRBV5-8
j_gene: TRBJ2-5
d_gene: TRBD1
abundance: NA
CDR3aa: ASSSGSGGNSGETQY

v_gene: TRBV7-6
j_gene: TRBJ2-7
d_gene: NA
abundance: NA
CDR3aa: ASSPGPNYEQY

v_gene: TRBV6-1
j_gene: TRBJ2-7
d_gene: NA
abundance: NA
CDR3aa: AGSTGEVDAEQY